This TCR beta chain stems from a study of CD8+ T cells in alopecia areata. Sequencing templates came from extracted RNA that was reverse transcribed into cDNA. Some clones are missing from TCRdb's copy, which holds only in-frame ones; the method was immunoSEQ multiplex PCR. This table holds about 30,000 clones, more than 55% found once. V gave up 0 bases and J gave up 3 bases, with 3 bases separating them. The germline gives CDR1 MNHEY, CDR2 SMNVEV (reference sequence). CDR3 length: 13 residues. The sequence derives from a human donor with alopecia areata. This sequence joins TRBV27 and TRBJ2-1; no reliable D call. The specimen sequenced was NKG2D-high CD8+ T cells sorted from blood. CDR3 residues: CASSLSYYNEQFF. The CDR3 nucleotides are TGTGCCAGCAGTTTATCCTACTACAATGAGCAGTTCTTC.